Listed below are T cell receptor beta chains from one sample, sequenced in a study of breast tumors, draining lymph nodes, adjacent tissues. One entry per CDR3 protein results from TCRdb running MiXCR on the multiplex PCR reads. The sample contains some 22,000 distinct CDR3 sequences, 60% to 70% of which appear only once. Sequenced material: tumor-adjacent breast tissue. The receptors originated from a female donor with breast cancer. Some clones in this sample may be carry-over from other donors' samples. Each CDR3 is given with its conserved first and last residue. Fields, in order: V gene, J gene, D gene, clone size, CDR3 DNA, CDR3 protein. A D gene is named only where the DNA matches it firmly. Not every row has a clone size; where given, it reads once, few, many or a size class.

v_gene: TRBV20-1
j_gene: TRBJ2-7
d_gene: TRBD2
abundance: NA
CDR3nt: TGCAGTGCTAGAGAGGCTAGCGGGAGGGCCGGACTCTACGAGCAGTACTTC
CDR3aa: CSAREASGRAGLYEQYF

v_gene: TRBV20-1
j_gene: TRBJ1-5
d_gene: TRBD1
abundance: NA
CDR3nt: TGCAGTGCTAGAACAGGGGGGGGCAATCAGCCCCAGCATTTT
CDR3aa: CSARTGGGNQPQHF

v_gene: TRBV5-5
j_gene: TRBJ1-4
d_gene: NA
abundance: NA
CDR3nt: TGTGCCAGCAGGGTCACAGGTACAACTAATGAAAAACTGTTTTTT
CDR3aa: CASRVTGTTNEKLFF

v_gene: TRBV20-1
j_gene: TRBJ2-5
d_gene: TRBD2
abundance: NA
CDR3nt: TGCAGTGCCTCGGGACTAGCGGGAGGGCCGCTCCAGACCCAGTACTTC
CDR3aa: CSASGLAGGPLQTQYF

v_gene: TRBV18
j_gene: TRBJ1-5
d_gene: NA
abundance: medium-sized
CDR3nt: TGTGCCAGCTCACAAGGGCGGGATCAGCCCCAGCATTTT
CDR3aa: CASSQGRDQPQHF

v_gene: TRBV5-5
j_gene: TRBJ2-1
d_gene: TRBD2
abundance: few
CDR3nt: TGTGCCAGCAGTCTACCTAGCGGGAACGAGCAGTTCTTC
CDR3aa: CASSLPSGNEQFF

v_gene: TRBV28
j_gene: TRBJ1-2
d_gene: TRBD1
abundance: NA
CDR3nt: TGTGCCAGCGTAGGGGGCTACTATGGCTACACCTTC
CDR3aa: CASVGGYYGYTF

v_gene: TRBV28
j_gene: TRBJ1-2
d_gene: TRBD1
abundance: NA
CDR3nt: TGTGCCAGCAGTTCCTACGGGGCAGGGGGCGACTATGGCTACACCTTC
CDR3aa: CASSSYGAGGDYGYTF

v_gene: TRBV7-2
j_gene: TRBJ2-5
d_gene: TRBD2
abundance: NA
CDR3nt: TGTGCCAGCAGCTTAAGCGGACTAGCGTTGAGCGAGACCCAGTACTTC
CDR3aa: CASSLSGLALSETQYF

v_gene: TRBV7-9
j_gene: TRBJ2-5
d_gene: NA
abundance: once
CDR3nt: TGTGCCAGCAGCCCTAACCAGGGCCAAGGGACCCAGTACTTC
CDR3aa: CASSPNQGQGTQYF

v_gene: TRBV5-8
j_gene: TRBJ2-5
d_gene: TRBD1
abundance: NA
CDR3nt: TGTGCCAGCAGCTTTCTGACAGGGGGGAGAGAGACCCAGTACTTC
CDR3aa: CASSFLTGGRETQYF

v_gene: TRBV20-1
j_gene: TRBJ1-2
d_gene: NA
abundance: NA
CDR3nt: TGCAGTGCTAGGACACAGGGAATCCGTCACACCTTC
CDR3aa: CSARTQGIRHTF

v_gene: TRBV6-1
j_gene: TRBJ2-7
d_gene: NA
abundance: few
CDR3nt: TGTGCCAGCACCGCTCTAGCGTCATACGAGCAGTACTTC
CDR3aa: CASTALASYEQYF

v_gene: TRBV27
j_gene: TRBJ2-3
d_gene: TRBD2
abundance: once
CDR3nt: TGTGCCAGCAGCACGGGGCTAGCGGTTGAAGATACGCAGTATTTT
CDR3aa: CASSTGLAVEDTQYF

v_gene: TRBV24-1
j_gene: TRBJ2-7
d_gene: TRBD1
abundance: once
CDR3nt: TGTGCCACCAGTGAGAACAGGGGATACGAGCAGTACTTC
CDR3aa: CATSENRGYEQYF

v_gene: TRBV2
j_gene: TRBJ1-6
d_gene: NA
abundance: NA
CDR3nt: TGTGCCAGCAGTGGGCGGGGAAAAGGTTCACCCCTCCACTTT
CDR3aa: CASSGRGKGSPLHF

v_gene: TRBV20-1
j_gene: TRBJ2-1
d_gene: NA
abundance: NA
CDR3nt: TGCAGTGCTAGCCCGGAGGTGTACAATGAGCAGTTCTTC
CDR3aa: CSASPEVYNEQFF

v_gene: TRBV5-1
j_gene: TRBJ2-5
d_gene: NA
abundance: medium-sized
CDR3nt: TGCGCCAGCAGCTTCCAGGGGCCCTACGAGACCCAGTACTTC
CDR3aa: CASSFQGPYETQYF

v_gene: TRBV27
j_gene: TRBJ2-7
d_gene: TRBD2
abundance: NA
CDR3nt: TGTGCCAGCAGTTTATCCCCTCCGGGGGGTCAACTACGGCGGCAGTACTTC
CDR3aa: CASSLSPPGGQLRRQYF

v_gene: TRBV20-1
j_gene: TRBJ2-7
d_gene: NA
abundance: NA
CDR3nt: TGCAGTGCCCAGACTAGTCCCTACGAGCAGTACTTC
CDR3aa: CSAQTSPYEQYF

v_gene: TRBV5-1
j_gene: TRBJ2-1
d_gene: TRBD2
abundance: NA
CDR3nt: TGCGCCAGCATGGGACTAGCGGGAACGCTGGATGAGCAGTTCTTC
CDR3aa: CASMGLAGTLDEQFF

v_gene: TRBV7-9
j_gene: TRBJ2-7
d_gene: NA
abundance: NA
CDR3nt: TGTGCCAGCAGCTTAGGCGGTCCATACGAGCAGTACTTC
CDR3aa: CASSLGGPYEQYF

v_gene: TRBV2
j_gene: TRBJ2-5
d_gene: TRBD2
abundance: few
CDR3nt: TGTGCCAGCAGTGCAAGACTAGCGGGAGGAGAGACCCAGTACTTC
CDR3aa: CASSARLAGGETQYF

v_gene: TRBV19
j_gene: TRBJ2-1
d_gene: TRBD2
abundance: NA
CDR3nt: TGTGCCAGTAGTATAGATCTCGGGGGGGGCGATGAGCAGTTCTTC
CDR3aa: CASSIDLGGGDEQFF

v_gene: TRBV6-1
j_gene: TRBJ1-4
d_gene: TRBD1
abundance: NA
CDR3nt: TGTGCCAGCCGGGACAGGGTTGTTGAAAAACTGTTTTTT
CDR3aa: CASRDRVVEKLFF

v_gene: TRBV15
j_gene: TRBJ2-2
d_gene: NA
abundance: NA
CDR3nt: TGTGCCACCAGCAGTCCTAATACCAAACCCTACACCGGGGAGCTGTTTTTT
CDR3aa: CATSSPNTKPYTGELFF

v_gene: TRBV25-1
j_gene: TRBJ2-5
d_gene: NA
abundance: NA
CDR3nt: TGTGCCAGCAGTACAGGGGAGACCCAGTACTTC
CDR3aa: CASSTGETQYF

v_gene: TRBV6-4
j_gene: TRBJ2-7
d_gene: TRBD2
abundance: NA
CDR3nt: TGTGCCAGCAGTGACCCACGGACTAGCGGAACCTACGAGCAGTACTTC
CDR3aa: CASSDPRTSGTYEQYF